Below, 24 T cell receptor beta chains from the same sample are listed, as sequenced in a study of T cell responses to AZD1222 COVID-19 vaccine. Assay used: immunoSEQ multiplex PCR; TCRdb lists only in-frame clones, some missing. The sample has 200,000 to 300,000 clones; 85% to 95% are singletons. The starting material was peripheral blood, obtained on day 0 of AZD1222 vaccination. These receptor sequences come from an adult in good health.

This clone was recorded a few times. The J gene is TRBJ1-2, the V gene TRBV28, with TRBD1 matching over 9 bases. The CDR3 runs 14 residues. The V gene end was trimmed by 5 bases and the J gene end by 7 bases; junction bases not matched to a gene: 8. Germline assignment: CDR1 MDHEN and CDR2 SYDVKM. The DNA for the CDR3 is TGTGCCAGCAGTGCATCCGGGACAGGGATTGGCTACACCTTC. This translates into CASSASGTGIGYTF.

The chain is built from TRBV5-1 and TRBJ2-1, with a tentative D call TRBD2 (6 bases). The CDR3 sequence is 15 residues long. The germline V gene encodes CDR1 SGHRS and CDR2 YFSETQ. The ends were cut back, 0 bases at V and 0 bases at J, with 7 bases in the middle. The DNA of the CDR3 is TGCGCCAGCAGCTTGGCGGGGGACTCCTACAATGAGCAGTTCTTC. Protein sequence: CASSLAGDSYNEQFF.

CDR3 coding DNA: TGTGCCAGCAGTTTCAGGGGGAGGACAGATACGCAGTATTTT. It encodes CASSFRGRTDTQYF. The chain has TRBV6-2 or TRBV6-3 and TRBJ2-3; tentatively, D is TRBD1 (7 bases). Germline CDR1 and CDR2: MNHEY and SVGEGT. The CDR3 has 14 amino acids. The V end lost 4 bases, the J end lost 3 bases, and 11 bases lay between the germline ends.

Turning to this clone: Different DNA sequences within this sample yield the same CDR3. V and J are TRBV24-1 and TRBJ1-1, with D possibly matching TRBD1 (5 bases). V was shortened by 4 bases and J by 2 bases, with 13 bases between the two germline ends. The CDR3 loop spans 15 amino acids. The germline V gene has CDR1 KGHDR and CDR2 SFDVKD. As DNA, the CDR3 is TGTGCCACCAGTGACCCGAGGAGGGGAAACACTGAAGCTTTCTTT. Protein: CATSDPRRGNTEAFF.

The rearrangement links TRBV7-6 to TRBJ2-7, with 9 bases fitting TRBD1. J was trimmed by 5 bases and V by 0 bases; bases with no gene match: 5. Germline V CDR1 and CDR2: SGHVS, FNYEAQ. The CDR3 has 15 amino acids. The CDR3 protein is CASSLAGDRVDEQYF. Written as DNA, the CDR3 is TGTGCCAGCAGCTTAGCGGGGGACAGGGTGGACGAGCAGTACTTC. Based on the CDR3 plus reference TRBV7-6 and TRBJ2-7, the full variable domain is GAGVSQSPRYKVTKRGQDVALRCDPISGHVSLYWYRQALGQGPEFLTYFNYEAQQDKSGLPNDRFSAERPEGSISTLTIQRTEQRDSAMYRCASSLAGDRVDEQYFGPGTRLTVT.

V usage is TRBV14 and J usage is TRBJ2-1; possibly TRBD2 for D (6 bases). Trimming removed 2 bases from V and 8 bases from J, with 16 bases in between. Germline V gene data show CDR1 as SGHDN and CDR2 as FVKESK. The CDR3 covers 15 residues. As DNA, the CDR3 is TGTGCCAGCAGCCAACGGCGGAGGGGCACGGATGAGCAGTTCTTC. Its translation: CASSQRRRGTDEQFF. The variable domain in full, with the rest retrieved from reference TRBV14 and TRBJ2-1, is EAGVTQFPSHSVIEKGQTVTLRCDPISGHDNLYWYRRVMGKEIKFLLHFVKESKQDESGMPNNRFLAERTGGTYSTLKVQPAELEDSGVYFCASSQRRRGTDEQFFGPGTRLTVL.

Only one count was recorded for this clone. The V and J genes are TRBV5-1 and TRBJ2-3; 7 bases align to TRBD1. The germline V gene encodes CDR1 SGHRS and CDR2 YFSETQ. The V gene end was trimmed by 4 bases and the J gene end by 4 bases; junction bases not matched to a gene: 12. This CDR3 is built from 16 residues. This chain's CDR3 is CASSPSTGLGADTQYF. The CDR3 nucleotides are TGCGCCAGCAGCCCCTCGACAGGGTTGGGGGCAGATACGCAGTATTTT.

This chain links TRBV7-9 with TRBJ2-3; D remains unclear. CDR3 size: 14 residues. Germline CDR1 reads SEHNR; CDR2 reads FQNEAQ (reference sequence). V lost 2 bases to trimming and J lost 1 base, with 7 bases between them. The CDR3 here is CASSLSGGTDTQYF. The CDR3 nucleotides are TGTGCCAGCAGCTTATCAGGTGGCACAGATACGCAGTATTTT.

The chain has TRBV6-2 or TRBV6-3 and TRBJ2-7; D remains ambiguous. Trimming pared 5 bases from V and 6 bases from J, leaving 26 bases between. This CDR3 is built from 17 residues. In germline, CDR1 is MNHEY, CDR2 SVGEGT. The CDR3 nucleotides read TGTGCCAGCAGTAAAGGGCCGTGGGCGTTACCCGTGTTCGAGCAGTACTTC. It specifies CASSKGPWALPVFEQYF.

Points on this clone: This CDR3 is also generated by other DNA sequences in the sample. The genes are TRBV6-5 and TRBJ2-7; D ambiguous. The germline V and J ends were trimmed by 0 bases and 3 bases, with 6 bases remaining between them. The length of the CDR3 is 13 residues. CDR1 is MNHEY and CDR2 is SVGAGI in the germline V gene. The CDR3 sequence: CASSYSWGYEQYF. CDR3 nucleotide sequence: TGTGCCAGCAGTTACTCGTGGGGCTACGAGCAGTACTTC.

The CDR3 sequence is CAIRGQGEEKLFF. The CDR3 nucleotides are TGTGCCATCAGAGGACAGGGTGAGGAAAAACTGTTTTTT. The V gene is TRBV10-3, the J gene TRBJ1-4, with 8 bases lining up with TRBD1. Per the germline V gene, CDR1 is ENHRY and CDR2 is SYGVKD. V dropped 6 bases and J dropped 8; count of bases not matched to a gene: 5. The CDR3 sequence is 13 residues long.

This chain joins TRBV5-6 and TRBJ2-7; D is ambiguous. CDR1 is SGHDT and CDR2 is YYEEEE in the germline V gene. This CDR3 spans 11 amino acids. Trimming left V 2 bases short and J 0 bases short, with 0 bases between. CDR3 DNA: TGTGCCAGCAGCTTCTCCTACGAGCAGTACTTC. Encoded protein: CASSFSYEQYF.

The chain is built from TRBV5-1 and TRBJ1-2; 9 nucleotides line up with TRBD1. CDR1 is SGHRS and CDR2 is YFSETQ in the germline V gene. The CDR3 loop spans 14 amino acids. V dropped 4 bases and J dropped 1; count of bases not matched to a gene: 2. In nucleotides, the CDR3 is TGCGCCAGCAGCGGGACAGGGATTAACTATGGCTACACCTTC. It is translated as CASSGTGINYGYTF.

The chain couples TRBV18 to TRBJ1-6, with D unresolved. This CDR3 contains 13 residues. Between the trimmed V and J ends, which lost 5 bases and 10 bases, there was a span of 12 bases. Germline values: CDR1 KGHSH, CDR2 LQKENI. CDR3 loop: CASSFRIGSPLHF. CDR3 nucleotides: TGTGCCAGCTCATTCAGGATAGGGTCACCCCTCCACTTT.

The V gene is TRBV7-3, the J gene TRBJ2-7; 13 bases line up with TRBD2. The CDR3 totals 17 residues. Germline assignment: CDR1 SGHTA and CDR2 FQGTGA. V shed 3 bases, J shed 5 bases, and the junction held 10 bases outside the gene matches. In DNA form, the CDR3 reads TGTGCCAGCAGCTTGCGCTGGACTAGCGGGAGTCCCAACGAGCAGTACTTC. Amino acids: CASSLRWTSGSPNEQYF.

This clone was picked up a small number of times. The chain carries TRBV5-1 and TRBJ2-2; D call uncertain. This CDR3 contains 14 residues. CDR1 and CDR2 from the germline V gene are SGHRS and YFSETQ. V was shortened by 4 bases and J by 3 bases, with 10 bases between the two germline ends. CDR3 nucleotide sequence: TGCGCCAGCAGCCGAGACGGCGACACCGGGGAGCTGTTTTTT. Translated: CASSRDGDTGELFF.

The rearrangement joins TRBV3-1 (or the pseudogene TRBV3-2) to TRBJ2-7; D may be TRBD1 or TRBD2 (5 bases each). The CDR3 totals 13 residues. The germline CDR1 and CDR2 sequences are LGHDT and YNNKEL (reference sequence). V was cut by 5 bases and J by 3 bases, with 11 bases left in between. The CDR3 DNA is TGTGCCAGCAGCAAGGGACCCGACTACGAGCAGTACTTC. Translated, it gives CASSKGPDYEQYF.

The rearrangement joins TRBV5-3 to TRBJ1-2; D might be TRBD1 (5 bases). TRBV5-3 is an ORF; its function is uncertain. The CDR3 runs 13 residues. Trimming took off 9 bases at V and 4 bases at J, with 16 bases between the two ends. This CDR3 is CATPPGHFYGYTF. CDR3 coding DNA: TGTGCCACCCCGCCGGGGCACTTCTATGGCTACACCTTC.

The chain employs TRBV11-2 and TRBJ2-3, with D maybe TRBD2 (5 bases). Trimming removed 3 bases at V and 0 bases at J, with 7 bases between. The germline V gene encodes CDR1 SGHAT and CDR2 FQNNGV. There are 14 residues in the CDR3. The CDR3 spells CASSFSASTDTQYF. The CDR3, as DNA: TGTGCCAGCAGCTTTAGCGCCAGCACAGATACGCAGTATTTT.

V usage is TRBV3-1 (or the pseudogene TRBV3-2) and J usage is TRBJ1-2, with D possibly TRBD1 on 6 matching bases. The CDR3 sequence is 14 residues long. Germline lookup yields CDR1 LGHDT and CDR2 YNNKEL (reference sequence). Trimming left V 0 bases short and J 8 bases short, with 13 bases between. The CDR3 DNA is TGTGCCAGCAGCCAAGATTGGGGGCGCGAGGGCTACACCTTC. Its protein product is CASSQDWGREGYTF.

The chain carries TRBV11-3 and TRBJ2-1; D is tentatively TRBD1 or TRBD2 (7 bases each). Germline assignment: CDR1 SGHNT and CDR2 YENEEA. V was clipped by 5 bases and J by 9 bases, with 14 bases between them. The CDR3 consists of 13 residues. The CDR3 is CASSQGGAGEQFF. In DNA form, the CDR3 reads TGTGCCAGCAGCCAGGGGGGGGCAGGTGAGCAGTTCTTC.

The genes are TRBV19 and TRBJ1-6; 10 nucleotides match TRBD1. The V and J ends lost 3 bases and 9 bases, in that order; junction bases with no gene match: 8. This CDR3 contains 16 residues. Germline V lookup: CDR1 LNHDA, CDR2 SQIVND (reference sequence). The CDR3 protein is CASSISRDRGRSPLHF. The CDR3 nucleotides are TGTGCCAGTAGTATCAGTCGGGACAGGGGTCGTTCACCCCTCCACTTT.

The V and J genes are TRBV28 and TRBJ1-4; D is perhaps TRBD1 (5 bases). This CDR3 comprises 13 residues. From germline, CDR1 is MDHEN and CDR2 SYDVKM. V lost 0 bases, J lost 10 bases, and 9 bases lay in between. The CDR3 reads CASSLWDGGKLFF. The CDR3 nucleotides read TGTGCCAGCAGTTTATGGGATGGGGGAAAACTGTTTTTT.

The chain carries TRBV28 and TRBJ1-2, with 10 bases identical to TRBD1. This CDR3 has 14 amino acids. Germline V lookup: CDR1 MDHEN, CDR2 SYDVKM. Trimming at V came to 4 bases and at J to 7 bases, leaving 6 bases not matched to a gene. CDR3 residues: CASSSAGQGSGYTF. The CDR3 coding sequence is TGTGCCAGCAGTTCCGCGGGACAGGGGAGTGGCTACACCTTC.